What follows are 12 T cell receptor beta chains derived from one specimen sequenced in a study of blood T cell repertoires in COVID-19. TCRdb's table, derived via immunoSEQ multiplex PCR, lists solely in-frame clones and lacks some. This sample yields about 260,000 clones, of which around nine tenths are seen a single time; around 5% belongs to the top ten. Sequenced input: peripheral blood. The receptor set was obtained from a woman aged 60-75 years with COVID-19, enrolled during active disease.

The chain uses TRBV4-3 and TRBJ2-1, with D possibly matching TRBD1 (5 bases). Germline V gene lookup returns CDR1 LGHNA and CDR2 YSLEER. V was clipped by 0 bases and J by 4 bases, with 16 bases between them. This CDR3 has 17 residues. The CDR3 nucleotides are TGCGCCAGCAGCCAAGATCCGGCCAGGGTTACGTACAATGAGCAGTTCTTC. It codes for CASSQDPARVTYNEQFF.

The table lists this clone with a few counts. This rearrangement joins TRBV7-6 to TRBJ1-2; 11 bases map to TRBD1. Germline CDR1 and CDR2: SGHVS and FNYEAQ. Trimming at V came to 5 bases and at J to 6 bases, leaving 11 bases not matched to a gene. This CDR3 has 16 residues. The CDR3 is CASSPGQGAPGDGYTF. For the CDR3, the DNA is TGTGCCAGCAGCCCTGGACAGGGGGCGCCGGGGGATGGCTACACCTTC.

V is TRBV3-1 (or the pseudogene TRBV3-2) and J is TRBJ1-2; 8 bases fit TRBD1. The CDR3 loop spans 15 amino acids. With 1 base clipped from V and 1 base from J, the junction kept 2 bases outside the gene matches. CDR1 and CDR2 (germline): LGHDT, YNNKEL (reference sequence). The CDR3 region has the DNA TGTGCCAGCAGCCAAGCAGGGGGCTTTAACTATGGCTACACCTTC. It translates to CASSQAGGFNYGYTF.

This clone occurred a few times. This chain uses TRBV9 with TRBJ1-5, with 11 bases lining up with TRBD1. Trimming cost V 0 bases and J 8 bases; bases outside gene matches: 10. Per germline, CDR1 SGDLS and CDR2 YYNGEE. The CDR3 length is 17 residues. The CDR3 DNA reads as TGTGCCAGCAGCGTAGTACGGGACAGGGGGGCGGGGAAGCCCCAGCATTTT. Amino acid sequence: CASSVVRDRGAGKPQHF.

The chain is built from TRBV3-1 (or the pseudogene TRBV3-2) and TRBJ1-4, with 9 bases identical to TRBD1. V was clipped by 5 bases and J by 8 bases; unmatched bases: 9. CDR3 length: 15 amino acids. The V gene's germline CDR1 is LGHDT and CDR2 YNNKEL (reference sequence). The CDR3 DNA reads TGTGCCAGCAGCTACAGGGGGCTCGGTGTAGAAAAACTGTTTTTT. It codes for CASSYRGLGVEKLFF.

The chain employs TRBV30 and TRBJ2-2, with D perhaps TRBD2 (5 bases). With 2 bases removed from V and 8 bases from J, the gap between germline ends came to 12 bases. Germline loops: CDR1 GTSNPN, CDR2 SVGIG (reference sequence). CDR3 length equals 13 residues. CDR3 coding DNA: TGTGCCTGGAGTCAACCGGGGATGGGGGAGCTGTTTTTT. This translates into CAWSQPGMGELFF. The whole variable domain, filled in from reference TRBV30 and TRBJ2-2, reads SQTIHQWPATLVQPVGSPLSLECTVEGTSNPNLYWYRQAAGRGLQLLFYSVGIGQISSEVPQNLSASRPQDRQFILSSKKLLLSDSGFYLCAWSQPGMGELFFGEGSRLTVL.

The chain joins TRBV21-1 to TRBJ2-1; whether TRBD1, the table's D call, matches the DNA was not checked. TRBV21-1 is a listed pseudogene. The CDR3 has 15 amino acids. The DNA of the CDR3 is TGTGCCAGCAGCAAGGGGACAGGTTGGGACAATGAGCAGTTCTTC. Translated: CASSKGTGWDNEQFF.

This clone was seen only once. This rearrangement joins TRBV7-9 to TRBJ1-1; 7 nucleotides match TRBD1. The CDR3 covers 14 residues. CDR1 and CDR2 from the germline V gene are SEHNR and FQNEAQ (reference sequence). With 5 bases clipped from V and 0 bases from J, the junction kept 3 bases outside the gene matches. The CDR3 nucleotides read TGTGCCAGCAGCGTTACAGGGGTGAACACTGAAGCTTTCTTT. Translation: CASSVTGVNTEAFF.

The chain recombines TRBV28 with TRBJ1-1; D may be TRBD1 (6 bases). Trimming removed 5 bases from V and 3 bases from J, with 16 bases in between. The CDR3 contains 15 residues. Germline values: CDR1 MDHEN, CDR2 SYDVKM. The CDR3 sequence: CASSVSGEGDTEAFF. In DNA, the CDR3 is TGTGCCAGCAGTGTATCAGGGGAGGGGGACACTGAAGCTTTCTTT.

The chain carries TRBV28 and TRBJ1-2, with D unclear. The CDR3 sequence is 11 residues long. V shed 8 bases and J shed 0 bases, with 4 bases lying between them. The germline gives CDR1 MDHEN, CDR2 SYDVKM. The CDR3 DNA reads TGTGCCAGCGGCACTAACTATGGCTACACCTTC. Protein sequence: CASGTNYGYTF.

The rearrangement joins TRBV5-1 to TRBJ2-1; D is undetermined. V was cut by 5 bases and J by 2 bases, with 11 bases left in between. CDR3 length: 14 residues. The germline gives CDR1 SGHRS, CDR2 YFSETQ. CDR3 in amino acids: CASSRLEAYNEQFF. DNA for the CDR3: TGCGCCAGCAGTCGGCTAGAAGCCTACAATGAGCAGTTCTTC.

This chain joins TRBV20-1 and TRBJ1-2; 7 positions agree with TRBD1. J lost 0 bases, V lost 3 bases, and 4 bases had no gene match. The germline CDR1 and CDR2 sequences are DFQATT and SNEGSKA (reference sequence). The CDR3 has 14 amino acids. CDR3 DNA: TGCAGTGCTAGTGACAGGGAAGCTAACTATGGCTACACCTTC. Amino acids: CSASDREANYGYTF.